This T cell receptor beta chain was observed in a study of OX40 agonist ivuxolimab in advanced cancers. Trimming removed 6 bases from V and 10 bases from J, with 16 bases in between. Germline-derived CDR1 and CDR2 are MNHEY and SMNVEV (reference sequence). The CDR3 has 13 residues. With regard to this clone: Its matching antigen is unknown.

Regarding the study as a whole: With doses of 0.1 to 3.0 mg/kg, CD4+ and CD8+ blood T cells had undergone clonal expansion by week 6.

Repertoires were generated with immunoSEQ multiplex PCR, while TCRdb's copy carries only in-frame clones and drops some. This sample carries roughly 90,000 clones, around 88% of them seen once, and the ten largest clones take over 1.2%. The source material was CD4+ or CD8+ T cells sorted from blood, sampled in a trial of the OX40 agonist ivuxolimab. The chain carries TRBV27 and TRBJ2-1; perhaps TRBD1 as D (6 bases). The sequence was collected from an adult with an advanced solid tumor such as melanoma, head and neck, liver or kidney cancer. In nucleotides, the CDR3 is TGTGCCAGCAGCATTACCGGACAGCGCGAGCAGTTCTTC. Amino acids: CASSITGQREQFF.